Sequencing of this TCR beta chain was carried out in a study of tumor-infiltrating lymphocytes in oesophageal squamous cell carcinoma. In TCRdb, the PCR reads were re-called with MiXCR into one record per CDR3 protein. Of 23,000 or so distinct CDR3 sequences listed, 30% to 40% were seen once; the top ten hold 20% to 25%. The V segment lost 5 bases and the J segment 3 bases; nucleotides outside the gene matches: 16. The CDR3 is 17 amino acids. The sample comprised esophageal tumor tissue. The sequence came from a male donor with esophageal squamous cell carcinoma. The V and J genes are TRBV12-3 or TRBV12-4 and TRBJ2-7; 7 nucleotides agree with TRBD1. The CDR3 nucleotides are TGTGCCAGCAGTGACCACCTCCGACAGGGTCAGTACTACGAGCAGTACTTC. Its protein is CASSDHLRQGQYYEQYF.